This T cell receptor (beta chain) was recovered during a study of T cells after posttransplantation cyclophosphamide. Study findings and constraints: Donor-recipient repertoire similarity was low at 1-2 months, rising over year one. Recipient CMV seropositivity and CMV reactivation strongly tracked TRB clonality.

This clone has a handful of counts. Its antigen is undetermined. The CDR3 loop spans 14 amino acids. Germline loops: CDR1 SQVTM, CDR2 ANQGSEA. Trimming shortened V by 6 bases and J by 1 base, and 15 bases separated the two germline ends. TCRdb's copy holds only in-frame clones and misses some; the assay was immunoSEQ multiplex PCR. This sample has tens of thousands of clones, with roughly 86% found just once. The genes are TRBV29-1 and TRBJ2-5; D perhaps matches TRBD2 (6 bases). Sequenced: PBMCs. This clonotype originated in a man aged 25-45 years with a blood cancer, CMV-positive, and with a related stem cell donor. The DNA of the CDR3 is TGCAGCGTCAGCCGAACGGGGGTCCAAGAGACCCAGTACTTC. Encoded protein: CSVSRTGVQETQYF.